There are many counts of the clone carrying this T cell receptor (beta chain). As yet, its antigen is unknown. TCRdb re-called the 5' RACE reads through MiXCR, storing one row per CDR3 protein. Of 50,000 or so distinct CDR3 sequences in the sample, under 30% were seen once. These data come from a study of neurological immune-mediated disorders. There are 15 residues in the CDR3. Germline V gene data show CDR1 as SGHRS and CDR2 as YFSETQ. V lost 0 bases to trimming and J lost 7 bases, with 13 bases between them. General study points: The expanded clones of different subjects shared no CDR3 amino acid sequences (suggesting private repertoires in all groups).

Sequenced material: PBMCs. This clonotype was obtained from a woman aged 70 to 79 in good health. The genes are TRBV5-1 and TRBJ2-2, with a weak D call TRBD1 (5 bases). Here the CDR3 reads CASSLEQGRNGELFF. As DNA, the CDR3 is TGCGCCAGCAGCTTGGAGCAGGGTAGAAACGGGGAGCTGTTTTTT.